The clone carrying this T cell receptor (beta chain) was seen ten or more times. Its specificity is not known. A modified ARM-PCR protocol with three rounds of nested PCR amplified TCRbeta. TCRdb independently ran MiXCR on the multiplex PCR reads; one entry per CDR3 protein. Of 80,000 to 130,000 distinct CDR3 sequences in the sample, around three fifths are singletons; the top ten hold less than 20%. This sample's RNA came from whole unsorted tissue. More than 3 cm separated this lung sample from the edge of the tumor. Chemotherapy-naive patients with new lung cancer underwent thoracic surgery in China, August–November 2014. V gave up 2 bases and J gave up 2 bases, with 8 bases separating them. The germline V gene has CDR1 SGHVS and CDR2 FQNEAQ. This CDR3 spans 14 amino acids. The sample originates from a study of tumor and adjacent non-tumor tissue in lung cancer. Study-wide context: Aged roughly 31 to 80 years, patients included 10 men and a few women with stage I to III disease. Study-wide results and caveats: Significantly higher TCR diversity was found in tumor than normal lung. Top 100 clones took a larger repertoire share in normal lung.

Sample: distant non-tumor lung tissue. The V call is TRBV7-8, the J call TRBJ2-3; TRBD1 is a possible D gene (5 bases). The sequence was obtained from a young man with non-small cell lung cancer. The CDR3 region is CASSLSGNTDTQYF. DNA of the CDR3: TGTGCCAGCAGCTTATCAGGGAACACAGATACGCAGTATTTT.